The present TCR beta chain was sequenced within a study of OX40 agonist ivuxolimab in advanced cancers. For the study at large: Participants averaged about 60 years of age (range about 23 to 80) and were 75% to 90% male. Three patients got partial responses; one had hepatocellular carcinoma and two had cutaneous melanoma.

Sequenced by immunoSEQ multiplex PCR; TCRdb stores in-frame clones only, minus some. The data hold approximately 81,000 clones, with approximately 86% observed a single time. In regard to this clone: Its antigen remains unknown.

Broader study findings: Patients who responded partially at 0.1-3.0 mg/kg showed clonal expansion ranking among the lowest. Clonal expansion from baseline to week 6 occurred in both CD4+ and CD8+ T cells.

CDR1 SGHTA and CDR2 FQGNSA come from the germline V gene. The CDR3 consists of 15 residues. V was trimmed by 1 base and J by 2 bases, leaving 12 bases between them. The chain has TRBV7-2 and TRBJ2-7, with no clear D. Sequences were derived from CD4+ or CD8+ T cells sorted from blood, sampled in a trial of the OX40 agonist ivuxolimab. The clonotype originates from an adult with an advanced solid tumor such as melanoma, head and neck, liver or kidney cancer. CDR3 bases: TGTGCCAGCAGCTTAGGGACGGCACTGACCTACGAGCAGTACTTC. As protein: CASSLGTALTYEQYF.